This T cell receptor beta chain emerged from a study of blood T cell repertoires in COVID-19 (dated by TCRdb to the early 2020s). In terms of the full investigation: The collaborator samples originated in the United States, Italy and Spain and spanned the acute and convalescent phases of COVID-19. The prospective study material was composed of cDNA or gDNA derived from T cells, B-cell-depleted T cells, or PBMCs. Samples came from the ongoing ImmuneRACE study (first 160 participants) plus 1,254 subjects from 6 global collaborators. Subjects who had been exposed to COVID-19, were actively infected with it, or had recovered from it provided the deeply sampled blood TCRbeta repertoires that made up the dataset. A freely available public database, intended as a resource for researchers studying the immune response to SARS-CoV-2, is where the repertoires were released. Where available, HLA class I and class II types were taken from metadata supplied by the sample provider and were not determined by assay-based typing. The sample metadata nearly always contained a de-identified subject ID, COVID-19 status, age in years and sex.

The full study reports these points: The quantity of clinical and demographic metadata differed by source and by participant and was supplied without curation.

In regard to this clone: There is no known antigen for this receptor. Base qualities are missing; no much larger clone stands one base away.

Whole blood was collected in K2EDTA tubes by collaborating institutions according to the institutions' own protocols. For TCRbeta analysis, collaborator samples were shipped as frozen whole blood, as isolated PBMCs, or as DNA extracted from either sample type. Clipping removes 3 bases from V and 3 bases from J, with 4 as the unmatched junction base count. The CDR3 goes from the cysteine to the phenylalanine over 15 residues. Only the CDR3 DNA is retained, 45 bases long and in frame from the first base. Based on the germline V gene, the CDR1 and CDR2 sequences are SGHAT and FQNNGV. The immunoSEQ Assay, a bias-controlled multiplex PCR, was used to amplify TCRbeta CDR3 regions from genomic DNA. Regarding the original processing steps: The number of nucleated cells in each sample was estimated by amplification of reference gene primers within the assay. To quantify the absolute abundance of each unique TCRbeta CDR3 rearrangement, sequence reads were collapsed and filtered. For each sample, productive Simpson clonality was calculated by taking the square root of Simpson's diversity index across productive rearrangements. TCRdb's version of the immuneACCESS table is confined to in-frame rearrangements and falls short of the full clone set. An unresolved V gene accounts for under half of the shortfall where checked; the remainder is of unknown origin. The V and J calls and clone size come from that table; D and trimming were worked out from the DNA. The sample contains about 100,000 clones, more than 75% of them found a single time. Around 13% of the sample is in the top ten clones.

Source material: peripheral blood. Recombination connected TRBV11-2 to TRBJ1-5, and TRBD1 aligns with 8 junction nucleotides. This TCR was sampled from a human donor in a cohort sampled during active COVID-19. The nucleotide sequence reads TGTGCCAGCAGCTTGAAGACAGGGGTCAATCAGCCCCAGCATTTT. Its translation reads: CASSLKTGVNQPQHF.